This TCR beta chain was captured in a study of blood T cell repertoires in COVID-19 (dated by TCRdb to between 2020 and 2021). Study-level background: Samples covering the acute and convalescent phases of COVID-19 were provided by collaborators in the United States, Italy and Spain. The prospective study material was composed of cDNA or gDNA derived from T cells, B-cell-depleted T cells, or PBMCs. The dataset comprised deeply sampled blood TCRbeta repertoires from subjects exposed to, actively infected with, or recovered from COVID-19. The repertoires were released in a freely available public database meant as a resource for research on the immune response to SARS-CoV-2. The samples were drawn from two sources: the first 160 participants of the ongoing ImmuneRACE study, and 1,254 subjects contributed by 6 global collaborators. The sample metadata nearly always contained a de-identified subject ID, COVID-19 status, age in years and sex. Where available, HLA class I and class II types were taken from metadata supplied by the sample provider and were not determined by assay-based typing.

This clone was seen just once. No antigen is known for it. Per-nucleotide qualities are absent, and no much larger clonotype sits a single base away. The full study reports these points: How much clinical and demographic metadata was included differed by source and by participant, and the metadata was provided uncurated.

TCRbeta CDR3 regions were amplified from genomic DNA using the immunoSEQ Assay, a bias-controlled multiplex PCR. The study's own analysis went as follows. The number of nucleated cells in each sample was estimated from the amplification of reference gene primers within the assay. Sequence reads were collapsed and filtered to measure the absolute abundance of every unique TCRbeta CDR3 rearrangement. For each sample, productive Simpson clonality was calculated as the square root of Simpson's diversity index over productive rearrangements. TCRdb stores this immuneACCESS table with in-frame sequences only. Part of the clones is absent; in the studies checked, under half of the shortfall reflects unresolved V genes, and no reason is known for the rest. That table gives V, J and clone size, and the DNA gave D and trimming. Across this sample there are 110,000 or so clones, with just over 85% seen only once. The ten largest clones represent less than 2.5% of the sample.

CDR1 and CDR2 are drawn from the germline V gene: SGHRS, YFSETQ. V and J are truncated by 5 bases and 7 bases respectively, leaving an intervening sequence of 22 bases. The CDR3 starts with the cysteine, ends with the phenylalanine, and has 16 residues. This entry keeps only the CDR3 DNA: 48 bases, framed from base 1. Collaborating institutions collected whole blood in K2EDTA tubes following their own protocols. For TCRbeta analysis, collaborator samples were shipped as frozen whole blood, as isolated PBMCs, or as DNA extracted from either sample type. The rearrangement combines TRBV5-1 with TRBJ2-1; the D gene is not confidently resolved. The sequencing sample was made of peripheral blood. The sequence derives from a human donor in a cohort sampled during active COVID-19. The DNA sequence is given as TGCGCCAGCAGTTCTAACCCTCCGGAACTAAGGAATGAGCAGTTCTTC. It specifies CASSSNPPELRNEQFF.